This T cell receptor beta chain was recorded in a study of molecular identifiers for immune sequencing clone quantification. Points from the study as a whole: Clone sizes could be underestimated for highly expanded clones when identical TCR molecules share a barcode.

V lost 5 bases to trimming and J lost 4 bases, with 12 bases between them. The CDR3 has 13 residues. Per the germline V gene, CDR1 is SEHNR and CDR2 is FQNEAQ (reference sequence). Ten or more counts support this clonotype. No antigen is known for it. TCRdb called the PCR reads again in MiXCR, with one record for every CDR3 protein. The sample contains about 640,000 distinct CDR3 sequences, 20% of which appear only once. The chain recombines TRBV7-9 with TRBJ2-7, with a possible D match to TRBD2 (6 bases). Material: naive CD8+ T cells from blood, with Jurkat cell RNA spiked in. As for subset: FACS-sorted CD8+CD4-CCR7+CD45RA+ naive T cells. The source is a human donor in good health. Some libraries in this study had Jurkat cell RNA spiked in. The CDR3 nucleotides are TGTGCCAGCAGCGCGACGGAGGGGTACGAGCAGTACTTC. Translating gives CASSATEGYEQYF.